Following are 6 T cell receptor beta chains from one sample sequenced in a study of cytomegalovirus exposure and HLA in healthy donors. The PCR contained 60 Vbeta and 13 Jbeta primers. Libraries were prepared by immunoSEQ multiplex PCR; TCRdb keeps only in-frame clonotypes and omits some of them. The table has around 100,000 clones, roughly 60% seen once. The sequencing input was PBMCs. Receptors were obtained from a human donor in good health.

The gene calls are TRBV28 and TRBJ2-4; TRBD1 matches 10 bases. V trimming: 0 bases; J trimming: 9 bases; junction bases outside the gene matches: 5. CDR1 and CDR2 from the germline V gene are MDHEN and SYDVKM. There are 15 residues in the CDR3. The CDR3 DNA follows: TGTGCCAGCAGTTTATGGGGGACAGGGGATCTCATTCAGTACTTC. Protein sequence: CASSLWGTGDLIQYF.

This clone was observed a few times. The V and J genes are TRBV30 and TRBJ2-3, with 11 positions matching TRBD2. The junction had 9 bases not matched to a gene; V was cut back by 4 bases and J by 3 bases. The CDR3 contains 16 residues. Germline V gene lookup returns CDR1 GTSNPN and CDR2 SVGIG (reference sequence). The CDR3 coding sequence is TGTGCCTGGAAGGTCCTAGCGGGAGGCTTGACAGATACGCAGTATTTT. Encoded protein: CAWKVLAGGLTDTQYF.

This chain connects TRBV15 to TRBJ2-3; TRBD1 agrees at 10 bases. V shed 3 bases and J 2 bases; nucleotides not matched to a gene: 2. The CDR3 has 15 residues. Germline V gene data show CDR1 as LNHNV and CDR2 as YYDKDF (reference sequence). DNA for the CDR3: TGTGCCACCAGCAGGGGACAGGGGATCACAGATACGCAGTATTTT. This encodes CATSRGQGITDTQYF.

The J gene is TRBJ2-7, the V gene TRBV14; TRBD1 might be the D (5 bases). The CDR3 is 16 amino acids. Germline-derived CDR1 and CDR2 are SGHDN and FVKESK. The germline V and J ends were trimmed by 1 base and 2 bases, with 15 bases remaining between them. CDR3 protein: CASSQGWQGKTYEQYF. The CDR3 nucleotides are TGTGCCAGCAGCCAAGGTTGGCAGGGAAAGACCTACGAGCAGTACTTC.

The chain uses TRBV5-5 and TRBJ2-1; TRBD2 aligns across 12 bases. This CDR3 contains 16 residues. Germline loops: CDR1 SGHKS, CDR2 YYEKEE (reference sequence). V shed 4 bases, J shed 8 bases, and the junction held 10 bases outside the gene matches. The CDR3 bases are TGTGCCAGCAGCCCGGAGACTAGCGGGAGAGTGGATGAGCAGTTCTTC. This translates into CASSPETSGRVDEQFF.

The rearrangement links TRBV7-2 to TRBJ2-7; 13 bases align to TRBD2. The germline CDR1 and CDR2 sequences are SGHTA and FQGNSA. V gave up 6 bases and J gave up 2 bases; unmatched junction bases: 10. This CDR3 has 17 amino acids. The CDR3 sequence is CASRELAGGQGAYEQYF. CDR3 nucleotide sequence: TGTGCCAGCAGGGAACTAGCGGGAGGGCAGGGGGCCTACGAGCAGTACTTC.